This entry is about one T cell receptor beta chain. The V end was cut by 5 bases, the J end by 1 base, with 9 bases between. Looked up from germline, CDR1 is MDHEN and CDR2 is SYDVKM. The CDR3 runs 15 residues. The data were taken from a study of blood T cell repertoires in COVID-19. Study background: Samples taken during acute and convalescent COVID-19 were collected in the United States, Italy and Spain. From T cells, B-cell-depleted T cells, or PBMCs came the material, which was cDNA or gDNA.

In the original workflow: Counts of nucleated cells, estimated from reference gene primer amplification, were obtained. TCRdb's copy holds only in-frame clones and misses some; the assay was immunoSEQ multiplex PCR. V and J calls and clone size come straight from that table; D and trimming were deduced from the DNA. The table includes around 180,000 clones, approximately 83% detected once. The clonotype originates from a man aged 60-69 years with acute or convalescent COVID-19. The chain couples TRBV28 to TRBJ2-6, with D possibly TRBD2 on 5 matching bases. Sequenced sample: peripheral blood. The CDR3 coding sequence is TGTGCCAGCAGTGTGAGGGTATCTGGGGCCAACGTCCTGACTTTC. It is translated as CASSVRVSGANVLTF.